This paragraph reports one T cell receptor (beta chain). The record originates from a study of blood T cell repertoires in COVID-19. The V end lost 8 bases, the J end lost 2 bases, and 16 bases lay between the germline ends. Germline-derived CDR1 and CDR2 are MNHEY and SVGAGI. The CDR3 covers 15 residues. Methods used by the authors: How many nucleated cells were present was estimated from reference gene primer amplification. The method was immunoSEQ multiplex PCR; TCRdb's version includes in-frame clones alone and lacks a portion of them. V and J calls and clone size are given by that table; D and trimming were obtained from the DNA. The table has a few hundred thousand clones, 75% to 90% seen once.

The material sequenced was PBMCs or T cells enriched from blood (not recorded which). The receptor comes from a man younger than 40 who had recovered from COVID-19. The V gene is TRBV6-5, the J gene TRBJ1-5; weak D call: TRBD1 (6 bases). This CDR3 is CASAQGTFGNQPQHF. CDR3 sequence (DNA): TGTGCCAGCGCCCAGGGGACCTTTGGCAATCAGCCCCAGCATTTT.